The 14 T cell receptor beta chains below all came from one sample that was sequenced in a study of cytomegalovirus exposure and HLA in healthy donors. Profiling relied on immunoSEQ multiplex PCR, and the TCRdb table lists in-frame clones only, not all of them. The sample includes about 170,000 clones, roughly 90% of them seen just once. Sequenced sample: PBMCs. The receptor source for this set is a woman aged 18-29 years in good health and CMV-seropositive.

Only one count was recorded for this clone. The J gene is TRBJ1-5, the V gene TRBV4-1; no firm D call. This CDR3 has 13 residues. Germline-derived CDR1 and CDR2 are MGHRA and YSYEKL. Trimming left V 0 bases short and J 11 bases short, with 11 bases between. The CDR3 DNA sequence: TGCGCCAGCAGCCAAGATGGCTTCTTGGCCCAGCATTTT. Its translation is CASSQDGFLAQHF.

The chain recombines TRBV29-1 with TRBJ2-7, with D maybe TRBD1 (8 bases). From germline, CDR1 is SQVTM and CDR2 ANQGSEA. V gave up 7 bases and J gave up 0 bases, with 13 bases separating them. The CDR3 totals 13 residues. The DNA of the CDR3 is TGCAGCGCCACAGGGGGGGCCTCCTACGAGCAGTACTTC. Translating gives CSATGGASYEQYF.

The CDR3 region has the DNA TGTGCCATCACGGCGGGTAGCAATCAGCCCCAGCATTTT. Its translation is CAITAGSNQPQHF. This chain links TRBV10-3 with TRBJ1-5, with unresolved D. CDR1 is ENHRY and CDR2 is SYGVKD in the germline V gene. This CDR3 spans 13 amino acids. Trimming pared 7 bases from V and 0 bases from J, leaving 7 bases between.

This clone was recorded only once. The chain links TRBV2 to TRBJ2-7; 12 bases are shared with TRBD2. The V gene end was trimmed by 5 bases and the J gene end by 3 bases; junction bases not matched to a gene: 5. CDR3 size: 15 residues. Germline V gene data show CDR1 as SNHLY and CDR2 as FYNNEI. CDR3 in amino acids: CASSPRLAGDYEQYF. The CDR3 bases are TGTGCCAGCAGTCCTCGACTAGCGGGAGACTACGAGCAGTACTTC. Full variable domain (missing parts from reference TRBV2 and TRBJ2-7): EPEVTQTPSHQVTQMGQEVILRCVPISNHLYFYWYRQILGQKVEFLVSFYNNEISEKSEIFDDQFSVERPDGSNFTLKIRSTKLEDSAMYFCASSPRLAGDYEQYFGPGTRLTVT.

In its sample, this clone was seen a few times. The rearrangement joins TRBV10-1 to TRBJ1-5; D remains ambiguous. The V gene's germline CDR1 is WNHNN and CDR2 SYGVQD (reference sequence). The CDR3 has 13 residues. V was trimmed by 5 bases and J by 6 bases, leaving 11 bases between them. The CDR3 reads CASSYSTGQPQHF. CDR3 nucleotide sequence: TGCGCCAGCAGTTACTCAACTGGTCAGCCCCAGCATTTT.

The J gene is TRBJ1-2, the V gene TRBV19, with 12 bases fitting TRBD1. The germline CDR1 and CDR2 sequences are LNHDA and SQIVND (reference sequence). This CDR3 spans 14 amino acids. Losses at the gene ends were 3 bases for V and 8 bases for J; bases not matched to a gene: 4. The CDR3 here is CASSILGTGGGYTF. CDR3 nucleotides: TGTGCCAGTAGTATCCTAGGGACAGGGGGCGGCTACACCTTC.

The chain has TRBV4-3 and TRBJ1-5; D is unclear. Germline CDR1 reads LGHNA; CDR2 reads YSLEER. The length of the CDR3 is 13 residues. V lost 0 bases and J 9 bases, leaving 9 bases between the germline ends. As DNA, the CDR3 is TGCGCCAGCAGCCAAGATTTTTCGGGGCCCCAGCATTTT. Its translation: CASSQDFSGPQHF.

The chain joins TRBV11-1 to TRBJ2-1, with a tentative D call TRBD2 (6 bases). Germline CDR1 reads SGHAT; CDR2 reads FQDESV (reference sequence). CDR3 length: 17 amino acids. V lost 2 bases and J lost 0, with 14 bases in between. The CDR3 here is CASSLRVASASYNEQFF. CDR3 DNA sequence: TGTGCCAGCAGCTTAAGAGTGGCTAGCGCCTCCTACAATGAGCAGTTCTTC.

The chain recombines TRBV11-2 with TRBJ2-5, with D perhaps TRBD2 (5 bases). CDR3 length: 12 residues. Germline V gene sequence: CDR1 SGHAT, CDR2 FQNNGV. V lost 5 bases, J lost 5 bases, and 9 bases lay in between. CDR3 region: CASSLRGETQYF. In DNA, the CDR3 is TGTGCCAGCAGCCTAAGAGGGGAGACCCAGTACTTC.

The chain combines TRBV7-2 with TRBJ2-2; TRBD2 matches at 7 bases. This CDR3 comprises 15 residues. Germline-derived CDR1 and CDR2 are SGHTA and FQGNSA. V gave up 9 bases and J gave up 6 bases; unmatched junction bases: 13. In nucleotides, the CDR3 is TGTGCCAGTCTATCGAGGACTAGGAGCCCCGGGGAGCTGTTTTTT. Translating gives CASLSRTRSPGELFF.

The chain links TRBV28 to TRBJ1-3; TRBD1 might be the D (5 bases). This CDR3 comprises 16 residues. Trimming pared 7 bases from V and 0 bases from J, leaving 16 bases between. Germline V CDR1 and CDR2: MDHEN, SYDVKM. In DNA form, the CDR3 reads TGTGCCAGCAACGGTCTAGACGGACACTCTGGAAACACCATATATTTT. Translating gives CASNGLDGHSGNTIYF.

This clone was counted a single time. The rearrangement uses TRBV6-6 and TRBJ2-1; maybe TRBD2 (6 bases). Trimming cost V 4 bases and J 3 bases, with 16 bases left between them. Germline values: CDR1 MNHNY, CDR2 SVGAGI (reference sequence). The CDR3 contains 16 residues. CDR3 region: CASSSFSGIHYNEQFF. The CDR3 DNA sequence: TGTGCCAGCAGTTCGTTTAGCGGAATCCACTACAATGAGCAGTTCTTC.

The chain is built from TRBV10-1 and TRBJ2-7, with D unclear. Trimming stripped 8 bases from V and 0 bases from J, with 11 bases between. Germline V gene lookup returns CDR1 WNHNN and CDR2 SYGVQD (reference sequence). CDR3 length: 13 residues. CDR3 loop: CASGPDSSYEQYF. In nucleotides, the CDR3 is TGCGCCAGCGGGCCAGATAGCTCCTACGAGCAGTACTTC.

The V and J genes are TRBV28 and TRBJ2-7; 8 bases fit TRBD2. J was trimmed by 1 base and V by 11 bases; bases with no gene match: 10. CDR3 length equals 14 residues. Germline V gene data show CDR1 as MDHEN and CDR2 as SYDVKM. The CDR3 DNA follows: TGTGCCGCTCATTCGAGCGGGAGATCCTACGAGCAGTACTTC. As protein: CAAHSSGRSYEQYF.